This TCR beta chain was identified during a study of beta chain features in type 1 diabetes. Reverse transcription of all isolated RNA meant that expressed TCRB transcripts were sequenced. Sequencing of naive, central memory and regulatory T cell samples gave an average of about 3.57 million reads. Profiling relied on immunoSEQ multiplex PCR, and the TCRdb table lists in-frame clones only, not all of them. Here the sample spans 620,000 or so clones, around 16% being singletons. Sorted cells reached over 95% purity in every population. Trimming took 6 bases from V and 5 from J, leaving 10 bases between them. The CDR3 length is 11 residues. Germline V gene lookup returns CDR1 SQVTM and CDR2 ANQGSEA. This clone occurred a few times. Its antigen is unidentified. Study outcomes and limitations: Among patients with Type 1 diabetes, TCRB CDR3s were moderately but significantly shorter in every one of the four CD4+ subsets. For TCRB rearrangement, an influence of HLA type remained unresolved here.

The sample comprised naive CD4+ T cells from blood. This sequence originates from a man aged 18 to 35 in good health. The chain combines TRBV29-1 with TRBJ2-5; D is undetermined. The CDR3 region has the DNA TGCAGCGTGGCAAGATCGGAGACCCAGTACTTC. It encodes CSVARSETQYF.